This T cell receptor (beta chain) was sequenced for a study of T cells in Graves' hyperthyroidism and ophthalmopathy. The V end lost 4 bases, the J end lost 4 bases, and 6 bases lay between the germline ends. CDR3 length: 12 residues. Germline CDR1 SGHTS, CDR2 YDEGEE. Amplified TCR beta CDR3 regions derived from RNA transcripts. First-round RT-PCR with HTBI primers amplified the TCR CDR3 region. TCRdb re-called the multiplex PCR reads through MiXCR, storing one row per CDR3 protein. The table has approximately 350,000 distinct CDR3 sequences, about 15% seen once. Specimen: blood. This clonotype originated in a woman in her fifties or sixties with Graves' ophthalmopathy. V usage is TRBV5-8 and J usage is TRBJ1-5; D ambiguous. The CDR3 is CASSLFNQPQHF. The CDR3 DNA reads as TGTGCCAGCAGCCTATTTAATCAGCCCCAGCATTTT.